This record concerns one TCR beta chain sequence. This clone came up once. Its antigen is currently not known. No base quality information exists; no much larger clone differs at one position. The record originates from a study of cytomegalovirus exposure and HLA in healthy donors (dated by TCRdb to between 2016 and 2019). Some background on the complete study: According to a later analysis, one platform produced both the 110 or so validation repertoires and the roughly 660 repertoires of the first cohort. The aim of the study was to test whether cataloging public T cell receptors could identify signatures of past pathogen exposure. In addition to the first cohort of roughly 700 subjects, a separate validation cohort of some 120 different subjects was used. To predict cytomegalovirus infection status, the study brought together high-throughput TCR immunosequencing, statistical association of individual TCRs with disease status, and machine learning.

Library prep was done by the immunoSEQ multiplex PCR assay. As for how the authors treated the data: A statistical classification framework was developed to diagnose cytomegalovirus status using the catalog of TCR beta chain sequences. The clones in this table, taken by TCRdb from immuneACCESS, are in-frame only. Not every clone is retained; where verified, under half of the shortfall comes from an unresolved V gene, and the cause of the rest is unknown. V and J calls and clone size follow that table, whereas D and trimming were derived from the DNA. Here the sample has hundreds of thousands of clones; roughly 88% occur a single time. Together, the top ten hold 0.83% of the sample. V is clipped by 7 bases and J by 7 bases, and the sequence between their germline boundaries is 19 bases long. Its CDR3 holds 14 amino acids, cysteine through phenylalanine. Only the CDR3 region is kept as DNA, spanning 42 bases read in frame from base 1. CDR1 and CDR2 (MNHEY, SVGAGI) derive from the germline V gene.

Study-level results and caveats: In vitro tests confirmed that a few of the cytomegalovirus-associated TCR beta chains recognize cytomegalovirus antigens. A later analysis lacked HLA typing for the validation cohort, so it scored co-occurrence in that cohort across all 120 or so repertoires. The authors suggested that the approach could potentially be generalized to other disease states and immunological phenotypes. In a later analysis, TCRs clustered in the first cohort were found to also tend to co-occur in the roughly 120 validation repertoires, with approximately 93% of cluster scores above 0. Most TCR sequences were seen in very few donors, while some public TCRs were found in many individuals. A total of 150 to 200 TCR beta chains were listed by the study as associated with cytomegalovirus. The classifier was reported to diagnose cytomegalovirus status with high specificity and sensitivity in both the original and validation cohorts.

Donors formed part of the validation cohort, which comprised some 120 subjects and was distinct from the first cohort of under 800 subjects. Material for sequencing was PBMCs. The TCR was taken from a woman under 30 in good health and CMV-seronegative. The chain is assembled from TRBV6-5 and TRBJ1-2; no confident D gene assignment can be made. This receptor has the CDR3 CASTLDRRGGGYTF. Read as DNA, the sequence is TGTGCCAGCACCCTGGACCGCCGAGGAGGTGGCTACACCTTC.